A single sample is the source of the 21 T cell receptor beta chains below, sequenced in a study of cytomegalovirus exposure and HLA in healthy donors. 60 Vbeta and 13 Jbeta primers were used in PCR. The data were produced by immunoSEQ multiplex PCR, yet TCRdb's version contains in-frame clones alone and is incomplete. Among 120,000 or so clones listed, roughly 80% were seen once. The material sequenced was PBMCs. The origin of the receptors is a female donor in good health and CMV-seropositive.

CDR3 amino acids: CASSPYPGEGLNSPLHF. The CDR3, as DNA: TGTGCCAGCAGCCCTTATCCCGGGGAGGGACTTAATTCACCCCTCCACTTT. The chain joins TRBV7-2 to TRBJ1-6; D possibly corresponds to TRBD1 (5 bases). The CDR3 length is 17 residues. The germline CDR1 and CDR2 sequences are SGHTA and FQGNSA. Trimming removed 5 bases at V and 6 bases at J, with 20 bases between.

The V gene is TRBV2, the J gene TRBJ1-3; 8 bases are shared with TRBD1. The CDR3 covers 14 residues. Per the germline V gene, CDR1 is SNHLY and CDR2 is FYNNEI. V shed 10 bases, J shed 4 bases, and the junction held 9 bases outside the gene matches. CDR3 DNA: TGTGCCACCGACAGGGGCTCGGCGGGAAACACCATATATTTT. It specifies CATDRGSAGNTIYF.

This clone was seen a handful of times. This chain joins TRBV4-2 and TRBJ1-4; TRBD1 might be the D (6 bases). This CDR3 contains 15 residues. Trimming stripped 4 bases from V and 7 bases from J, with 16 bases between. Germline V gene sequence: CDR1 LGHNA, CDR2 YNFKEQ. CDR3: CASSPQRTVLEKLFF. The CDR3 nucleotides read TGTGCCAGCAGCCCCCAACGGACAGTTCTTGAAAAACTGTTTTTT.

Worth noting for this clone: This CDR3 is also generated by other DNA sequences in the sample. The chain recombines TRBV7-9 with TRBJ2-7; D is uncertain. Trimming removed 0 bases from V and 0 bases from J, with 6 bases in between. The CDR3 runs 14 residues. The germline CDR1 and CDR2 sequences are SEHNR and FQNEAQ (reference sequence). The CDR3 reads CASSLAGSSYEQYF. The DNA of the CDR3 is TGTGCCAGCAGCTTAGCGGGCAGCTCCTACGAGCAGTACTTC.

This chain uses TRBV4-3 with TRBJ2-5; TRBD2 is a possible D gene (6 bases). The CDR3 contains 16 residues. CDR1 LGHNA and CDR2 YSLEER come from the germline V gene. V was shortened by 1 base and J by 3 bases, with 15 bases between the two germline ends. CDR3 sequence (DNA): TGCGCCAGCAGCCAAGGCGCCGGACTACCAAAAGAGACCCAGTACTTC. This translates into CASSQGAGLPKETQYF.

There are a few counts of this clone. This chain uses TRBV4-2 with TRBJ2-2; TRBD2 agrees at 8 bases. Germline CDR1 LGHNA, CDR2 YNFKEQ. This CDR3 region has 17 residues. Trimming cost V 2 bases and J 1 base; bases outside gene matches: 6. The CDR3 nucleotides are TGTGCCAGCAGCCAAAGGTCAAGCGGGGGGAACACCGGGGAGCTGTTTTTT. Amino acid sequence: CASSQRSSGGNTGELFF.

For the CDR3, the DNA is TGTGCCAGCAGCTTAGGCTCCGGGACAGGGGGCGGTCAGCCCCAGCATTTT. As protein: CASSLGSGTGGGQPQHF. The chain recombines TRBV7-2 with TRBJ1-5; 12 bases map to TRBD1. Germline V gene data show CDR1 as SGHTA and CDR2 as FQGNSA. The CDR3 extends over 17 amino acids. The J segment lost 6 bases and the V segment lost 1 base, leaving 7 bases of the junction unmatched.

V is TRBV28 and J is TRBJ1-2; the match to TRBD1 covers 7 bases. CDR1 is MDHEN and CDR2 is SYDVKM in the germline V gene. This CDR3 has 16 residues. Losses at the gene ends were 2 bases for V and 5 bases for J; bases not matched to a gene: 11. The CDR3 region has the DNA TGTGCCAGCAGTTTACCGGGACAGCCATCTGGGTATGGCTACACCTTC. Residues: CASSLPGQPSGYGYTF.

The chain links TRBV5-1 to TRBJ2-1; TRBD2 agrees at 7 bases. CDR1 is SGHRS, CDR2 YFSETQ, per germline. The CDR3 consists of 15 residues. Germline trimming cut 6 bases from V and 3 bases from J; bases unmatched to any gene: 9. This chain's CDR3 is CASTLGGAIYNEQFF. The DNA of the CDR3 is TGCGCCAGCACCCTGGGAGGGGCGATCTACAATGAGCAGTTCTTC.

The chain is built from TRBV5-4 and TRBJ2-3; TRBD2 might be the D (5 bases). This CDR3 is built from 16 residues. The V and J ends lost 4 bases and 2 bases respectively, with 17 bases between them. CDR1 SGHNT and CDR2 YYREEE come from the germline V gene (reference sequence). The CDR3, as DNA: TGTGCCAGCAGCCCCTCTGTTCAACGGGACACAGATACGCAGTATTTT. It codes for CASSPSVQRDTDTQYF.

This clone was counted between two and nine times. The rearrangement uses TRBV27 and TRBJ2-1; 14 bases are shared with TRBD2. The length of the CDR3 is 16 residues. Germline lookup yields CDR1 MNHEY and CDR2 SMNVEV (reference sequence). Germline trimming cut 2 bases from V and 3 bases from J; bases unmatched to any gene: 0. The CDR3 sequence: CASSLGLAGGYNEQFF. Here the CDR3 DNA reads TGTGCCAGCAGTTTAGGACTAGCGGGGGGCTACAATGAGCAGTTCTTC.

The CDR3 DNA is TGTGCCAGAAGGGGACAGGGGCCCTCCTACGAGCAGTACTTC. This gives the protein CARRGQGPSYEQYF. The chain is built from TRBV5-3 and TRBJ2-7, with 10 positions matching TRBD1. TRBV5-3 is an ORF for which the function is uncertain. The CDR3 totals 14 residues. Trimming took 5 bases from V and 0 from J; bases not matched to a gene: 2.

CDR3: CASSQPEGKNIQYF. CDR3 nucleotide sequence: TGTGCCAGCAGCCAACCAGAGGGCAAAAACATTCAGTACTTC. The chain combines TRBV11-2 with TRBJ2-4, with D perhaps TRBD2 (5 bases). Germline CDR1 reads SGHAT; CDR2 reads FQNNGV. The CDR3 runs to 14 residues. The V and J ends lost 5 bases and 3 bases respectively, with 11 bases between them.

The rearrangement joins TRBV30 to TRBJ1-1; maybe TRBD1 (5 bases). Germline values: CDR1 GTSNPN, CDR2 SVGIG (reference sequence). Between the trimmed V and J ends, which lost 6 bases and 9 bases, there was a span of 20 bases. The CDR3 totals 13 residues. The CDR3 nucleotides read TGTGCCTGTGGGTTAGGGGCCCTACCGAAAGCTTTCTTT. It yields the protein CACGLGALPKAFF.

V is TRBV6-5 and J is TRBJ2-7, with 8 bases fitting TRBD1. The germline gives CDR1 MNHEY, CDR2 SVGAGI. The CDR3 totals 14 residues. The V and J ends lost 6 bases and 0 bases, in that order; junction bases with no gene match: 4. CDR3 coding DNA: TGTGCCAGCAGACGGACAGGGCACTCCTACGAGCAGTACTTC. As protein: CASRRTGHSYEQYF.

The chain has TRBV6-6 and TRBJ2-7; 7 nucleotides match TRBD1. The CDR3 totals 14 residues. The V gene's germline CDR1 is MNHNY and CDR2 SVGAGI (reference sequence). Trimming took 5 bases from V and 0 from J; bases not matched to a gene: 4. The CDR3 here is CASSLRQGSYEQYF. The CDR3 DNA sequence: TGTGCCAGCAGTCTCCGACAGGGCTCCTACGAGCAGTACTTC.

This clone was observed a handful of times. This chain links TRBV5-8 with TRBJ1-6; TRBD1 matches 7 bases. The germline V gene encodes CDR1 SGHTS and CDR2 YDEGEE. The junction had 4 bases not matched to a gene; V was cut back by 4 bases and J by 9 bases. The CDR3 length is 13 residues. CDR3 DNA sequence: TGTGCCAGCAGCGGGGACAGAGGTTCACCCCTCCACTTT. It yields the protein CASSGDRGSPLHF.

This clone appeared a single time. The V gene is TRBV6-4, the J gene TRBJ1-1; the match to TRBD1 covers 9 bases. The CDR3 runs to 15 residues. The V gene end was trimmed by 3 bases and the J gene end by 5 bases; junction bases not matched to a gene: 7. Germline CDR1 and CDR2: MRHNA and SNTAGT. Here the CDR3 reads CASSEGRGTGTEAFF. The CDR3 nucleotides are TGTGCCAGCAGTGAAGGTCGAGGGACAGGGACTGAAGCTTTCTTT.

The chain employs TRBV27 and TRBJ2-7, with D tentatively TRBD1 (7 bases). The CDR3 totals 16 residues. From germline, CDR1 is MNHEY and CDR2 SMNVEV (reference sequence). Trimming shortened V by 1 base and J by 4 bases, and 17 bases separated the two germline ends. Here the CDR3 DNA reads TGTGCCAGCAGTTTATGGCGGTCCAGGGGGGTGTACGAGCAGTACTTC. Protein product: CASSLWRSRGVYEQYF.

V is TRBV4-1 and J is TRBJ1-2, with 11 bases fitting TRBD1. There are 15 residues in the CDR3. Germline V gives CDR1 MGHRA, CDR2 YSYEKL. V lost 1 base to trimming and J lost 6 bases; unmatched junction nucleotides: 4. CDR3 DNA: TGCGCCAGCAGCCAAGGCCGGGACAGGGGGAATGGCTACACCTTC. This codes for CASSQGRDRGNGYTF.

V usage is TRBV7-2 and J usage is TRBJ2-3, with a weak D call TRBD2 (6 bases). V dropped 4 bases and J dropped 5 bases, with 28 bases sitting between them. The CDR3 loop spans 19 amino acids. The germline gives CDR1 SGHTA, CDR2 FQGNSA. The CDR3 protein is CASSSARGTERGWVDTQYF. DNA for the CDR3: TGTGCCAGCAGCTCGGCCCGGGGGACCGAAAGGGGTTGGGTAGATACGCAGTATTTT.